Described below is a single T cell receptor beta chain sequence and its context. The sample contains more than one DNA sequence encoding this CDR3. This CDR3 region has 14 residues. Per the germline V gene, CDR1 is LGHDT and CDR2 is YNNKEL (reference sequence). Between the trimmed V and J ends, which lost 3 bases and 1 base, there was a span of 7 bases. Method: immunoSEQ multiplex PCR; TCRdb's copy keeps in-frame clones and lacks some. The data show a few hundred thousand clones, about 85% seen once. These data originate in a study of blood T cell repertoires in COVID-19. The receptor was isolated from a woman aged 50 to 60 who had recovered from COVID-19. The genes are TRBV3-1 (or the pseudogene TRBV3-2) and TRBJ1-5, with D possibly TRBD1 on 6 matching bases. The source material was PBMCs or T cells enriched from blood (not recorded which). In DNA form, the CDR3 reads TGTGCCAGCAGCCAGGGGGCAAGCAATCAGCCCCAGCATTTT. It encodes CASSQGASNQPQHF.